This T cell receptor beta chain is drawn from a study of T cells after yellow fever vaccination. Whole-study context: Fractions low in cell number were prepared with SMART-Seq v4 Ultra Low Input.

The CDR3 length is 15 residues. Trimming took off 4 bases at V and 3 bases at J, with 13 bases between the two ends. Germline CDR1 reads SGHTA; CDR2 reads FQGTGA. This clonotype was seen a handful of times. A single record per CDR3 protein comes from TCRdb applying MiXCR to the 5' RACE reads. The data contain approximately 330,000 distinct CDR3 sequences, approximately 12% of them seen just once; the ten biggest clones take up 2.5% to 4%. The sequence came from a man aged 18 to 30 who received the YFV17D yellow fever vaccine. The chain links TRBV7-3 to TRBJ2-1; D possibly matches TRBD1 or TRBD2 (5 bases each). Here the sequenced sample was CD4+ T cells sorted from PBMCs, taken 15 days after the yellow fever booster vaccination. In DNA, the CDR3 is TGTGCCAGCAGCTCCTCCGGGACGGTCTACAATGAGCAGTTCTTC. Translation gives CASSSSGTVYNEQFF.